The sequence of this TCR beta chain was determined in a study of spatial heterogeneity in lung cancer. As for the study in general: Consistent detection of more beta-chain than alpha-chain sequences was observed. Raw reads showed each unique TCR and UMI combination turning up more than ten times on average.

This clonotype is medium-sized. What it binds is not known. The CDR3 loop spans 12 amino acids. V trimming: 10 bases; J trimming: 3 bases; junction bases outside the gene matches: 3. Germline V CDR1 and CDR2: LNHDA, SQIVND (reference sequence). Regarding time point: sample taken at primary tumor resection. The study sequenced unsorted whole RNA from tumor, nontumor lung or frozen PBMC. Each CDR3 protein is one row after TCRdb ran MiXCR on the 5' RACE reads. The table shows roughly 8,000 distinct CDR3 sequences, with approximately 7.8% occurring only once. Study observations and caveats: Ubiquitous expanded tumor TCRs showed up in blood more at resection than follow-up.

The chain employs TRBV19 and TRBJ2-3; 8 bases line up with TRBD1. The sequence was collected from a female donor with early-stage non-small cell lung cancer. The sequencing here drew on PBMCs, taken at surgery. In DNA, the CDR3 is TGTGCCACCGGGACAGGAACAGATACGCAGTATTTT. It is translated as CATGTGTDTQYF.